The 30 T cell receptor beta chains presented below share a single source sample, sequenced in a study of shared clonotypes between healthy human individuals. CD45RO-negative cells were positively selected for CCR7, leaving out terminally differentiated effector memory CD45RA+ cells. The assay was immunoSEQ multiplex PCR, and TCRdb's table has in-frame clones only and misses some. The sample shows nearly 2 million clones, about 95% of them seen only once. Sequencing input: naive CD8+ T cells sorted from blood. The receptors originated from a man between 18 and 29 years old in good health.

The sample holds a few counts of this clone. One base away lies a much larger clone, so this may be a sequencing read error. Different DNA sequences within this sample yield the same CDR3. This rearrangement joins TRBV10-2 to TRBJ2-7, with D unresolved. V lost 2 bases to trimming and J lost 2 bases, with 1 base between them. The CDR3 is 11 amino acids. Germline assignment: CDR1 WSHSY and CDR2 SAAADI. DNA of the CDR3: TGCGCCAGCAGTGAGGCCTACGAGCAGTACTTC. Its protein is CASSEAYEQYF.

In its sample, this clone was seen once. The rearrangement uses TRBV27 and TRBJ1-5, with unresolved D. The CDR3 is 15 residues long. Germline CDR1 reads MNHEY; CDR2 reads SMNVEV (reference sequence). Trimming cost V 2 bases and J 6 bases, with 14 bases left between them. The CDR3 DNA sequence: TGTGCCAGCAGTTTACTAGGGTTAAAGGGTCAGCCCCAGCATTTT. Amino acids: CASSLLGLKGQPQHF.

The chain's CDR3 is CASSFAAGLSYEQYF. Here the CDR3 DNA reads TGTGCCAGCAGTTTCGCAGCAGGGCTCTCCTACGAGCAGTACTTC. The V gene is TRBV27, the J gene TRBJ2-7; a weak D match, TRBD1 (5 bases). This CDR3 is built from 15 residues. CDR1 is MNHEY, CDR2 SMNVEV, per germline (reference sequence). Trimming left V 3 bases short and J 0 bases short, with 12 bases between.

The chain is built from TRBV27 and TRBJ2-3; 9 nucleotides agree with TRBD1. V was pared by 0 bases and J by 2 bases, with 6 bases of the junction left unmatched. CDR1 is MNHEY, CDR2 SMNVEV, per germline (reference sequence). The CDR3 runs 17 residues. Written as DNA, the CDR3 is TGTGCCAGCAGTTTATCCCCTGGGACAGGGTACACAGATACGCAGTATTTT. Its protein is CASSLSPGTGYTDTQYF.

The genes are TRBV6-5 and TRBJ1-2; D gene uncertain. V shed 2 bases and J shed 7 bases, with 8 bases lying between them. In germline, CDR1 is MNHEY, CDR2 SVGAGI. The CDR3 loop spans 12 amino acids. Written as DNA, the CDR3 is TGTGCCAGCAGTTACCAAGGACTTGGCTACACCTTC. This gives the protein CASSYQGLGYTF.

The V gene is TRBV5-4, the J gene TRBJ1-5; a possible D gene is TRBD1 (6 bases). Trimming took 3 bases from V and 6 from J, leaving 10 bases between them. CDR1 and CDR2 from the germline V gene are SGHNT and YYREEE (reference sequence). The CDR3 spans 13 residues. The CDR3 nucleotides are TGTGCCAGCAGCTCAGGGGAAGGTCAGCCCCAGCATTTT. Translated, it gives CASSSGEGQPQHF.

In DNA, the CDR3 is TGTGCCAGCATCCAGACTGGAGCGGGAGGAGAGACCCAGTACTTC. Protein: CASIQTGAGGETQYF. This chain links TRBV27 with TRBJ2-5; 9 bases map to TRBD2. The CDR3 is 15 amino acids. Per germline, CDR1 MNHEY and CDR2 SMNVEV (reference sequence). Trimming removed 7 bases from V and 4 bases from J; junction bases left unmatched: 10.

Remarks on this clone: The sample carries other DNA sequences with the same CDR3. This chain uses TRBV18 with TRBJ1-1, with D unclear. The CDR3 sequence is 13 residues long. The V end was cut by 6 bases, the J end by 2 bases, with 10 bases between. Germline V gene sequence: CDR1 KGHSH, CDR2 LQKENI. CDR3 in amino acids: CASSPTVNTEAFF. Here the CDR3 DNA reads TGTGCCAGCTCCCCAACAGTTAACACTGAAGCTTTCTTT.

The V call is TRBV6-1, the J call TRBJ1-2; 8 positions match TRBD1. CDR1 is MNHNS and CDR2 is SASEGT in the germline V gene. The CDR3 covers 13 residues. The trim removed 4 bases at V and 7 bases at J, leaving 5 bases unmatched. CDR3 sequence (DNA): TGTGCCAGCAGTGGGGACAGGTCTTCTGGCTACACCTTC. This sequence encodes CASSGDRSSGYTF.

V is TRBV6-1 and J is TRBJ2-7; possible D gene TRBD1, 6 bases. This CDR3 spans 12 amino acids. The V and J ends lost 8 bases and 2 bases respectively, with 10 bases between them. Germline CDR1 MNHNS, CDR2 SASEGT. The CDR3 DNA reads TGTGCCAGCCAAGGACAGCCCTACGAGCAGTACTTC. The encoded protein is CASQGQPYEQYF.

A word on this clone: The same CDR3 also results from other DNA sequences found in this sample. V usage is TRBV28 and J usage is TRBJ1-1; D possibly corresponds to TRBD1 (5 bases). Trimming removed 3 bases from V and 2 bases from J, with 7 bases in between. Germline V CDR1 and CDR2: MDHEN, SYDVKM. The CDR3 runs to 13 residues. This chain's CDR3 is CASSLGVNTEAFF. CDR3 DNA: TGTGCCAGCAGTTTGGGGGTAAACACTGAAGCTTTCTTT.

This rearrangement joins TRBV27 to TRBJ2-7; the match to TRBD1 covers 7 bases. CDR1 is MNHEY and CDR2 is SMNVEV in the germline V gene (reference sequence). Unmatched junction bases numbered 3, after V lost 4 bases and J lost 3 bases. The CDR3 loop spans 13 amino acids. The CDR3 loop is CASSYGQDYEQYF. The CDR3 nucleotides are TGTGCCAGCAGTTACGGACAGGACTACGAGCAGTACTTC.

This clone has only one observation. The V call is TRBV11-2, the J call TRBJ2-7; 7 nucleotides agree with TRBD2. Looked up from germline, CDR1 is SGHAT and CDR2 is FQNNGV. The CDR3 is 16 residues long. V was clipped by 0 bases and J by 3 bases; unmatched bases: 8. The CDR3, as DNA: TGTGCCAGCAGCTTAGAACCTGGGGGGGTAGGCTACGAGCAGTACTTC. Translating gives CASSLEPGGVGYEQYF. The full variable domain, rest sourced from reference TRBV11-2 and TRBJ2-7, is EAGVAQSPRYKIIEKRQSVAFWCNPISGHATLYWYQQILGQGPKLLIQFQNNGVVDDSQLPKDRFSAERLKGVDSTLKIQPAKLEDSAVYLCASSLEPGGVGYEQYFGPGTRLTVT.

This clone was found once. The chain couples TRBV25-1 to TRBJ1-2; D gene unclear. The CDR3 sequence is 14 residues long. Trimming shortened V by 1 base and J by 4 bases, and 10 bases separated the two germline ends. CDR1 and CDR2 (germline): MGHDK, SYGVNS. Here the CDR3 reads CASSEWGAGYGYTF. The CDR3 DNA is TGTGCCAGCAGTGAATGGGGAGCCGGCTATGGCTACACCTTC.

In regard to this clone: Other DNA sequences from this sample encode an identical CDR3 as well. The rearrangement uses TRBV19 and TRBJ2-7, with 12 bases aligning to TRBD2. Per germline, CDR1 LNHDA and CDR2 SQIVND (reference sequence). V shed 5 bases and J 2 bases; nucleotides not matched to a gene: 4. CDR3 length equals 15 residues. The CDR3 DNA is TGTGCCAGTAGTGCGGGACTAGCGGGCGCCTACGAGCAGTACTTC. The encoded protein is CASSAGLAGAYEQYF.

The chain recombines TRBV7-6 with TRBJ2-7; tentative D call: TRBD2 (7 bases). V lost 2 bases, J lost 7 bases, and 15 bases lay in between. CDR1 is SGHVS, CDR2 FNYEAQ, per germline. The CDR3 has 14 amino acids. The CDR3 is CASSLRGADAEQYF. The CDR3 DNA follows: TGTGCCAGCAGCTTACGGGGGGCCGACGCTGAGCAGTACTTC. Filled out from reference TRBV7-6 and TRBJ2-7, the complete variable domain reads GAGVSQSPRYKVTKRGQDVALRCDPISGHVSLYWYRQALGQGPEFLTYFNYEAQQDKSGLPNDRFSAERPEGSISTLTIQRTEQRDSAMYRCASSLRGADAEQYFGPGTRLTVT.

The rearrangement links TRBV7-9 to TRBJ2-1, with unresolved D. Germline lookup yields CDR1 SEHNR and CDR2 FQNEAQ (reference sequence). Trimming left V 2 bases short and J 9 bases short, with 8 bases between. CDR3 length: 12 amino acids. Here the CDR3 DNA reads TGTGCCAGCAGCTTATGGAGTTCTGAGCAGTTCTTC. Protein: CASSLWSSEQFF.

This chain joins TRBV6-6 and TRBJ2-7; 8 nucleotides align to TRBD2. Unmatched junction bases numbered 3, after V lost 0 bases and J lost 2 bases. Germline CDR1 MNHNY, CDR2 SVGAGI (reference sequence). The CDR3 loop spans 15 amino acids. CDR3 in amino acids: CASSYSTGRAYEQYF. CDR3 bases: TGTGCCAGCAGTTACTCGACCGGGAGGGCCTACGAGCAGTACTTC.

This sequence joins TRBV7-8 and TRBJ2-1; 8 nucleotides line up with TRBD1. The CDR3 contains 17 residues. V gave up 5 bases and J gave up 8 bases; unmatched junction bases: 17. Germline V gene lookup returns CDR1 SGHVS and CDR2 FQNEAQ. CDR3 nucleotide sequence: TGTGCCAGCAGCCCAATCGGACAGGGTGAGTATAAGGATGAGCAGTTCTTC. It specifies CASSPIGQGEYKDEQFF. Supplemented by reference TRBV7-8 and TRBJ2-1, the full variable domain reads GAGVSQSPRYKVAKRGQDVALRCDPISGHVSLFWYQQALGQGPEFLTYFQNEAQLDKSGLPSDRFFAERPEGSVSTLKIQRTQQEDSAVYLCASSPIGQGEYKDEQFFGPGTRLTVL.

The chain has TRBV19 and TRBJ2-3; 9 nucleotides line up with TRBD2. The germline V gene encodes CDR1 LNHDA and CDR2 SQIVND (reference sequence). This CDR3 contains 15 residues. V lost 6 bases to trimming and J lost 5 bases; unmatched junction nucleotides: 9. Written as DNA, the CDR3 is TGTGCCAGTAGCCTGTTAGCGGGAGCAAGAGATACGCAGTATTTT. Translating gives CASSLLAGARDTQYF. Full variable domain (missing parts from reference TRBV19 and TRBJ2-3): DGGITQSPKYLFRKEGQNVTLSCEQNLNHDAMYWYRQDPGQGLRLIYYSQIVNDFQKGDIAEGYSVSREKKESFPLTVTSAQKNPTAFYLCASSLLAGARDTQYFGPGTRLTVL.

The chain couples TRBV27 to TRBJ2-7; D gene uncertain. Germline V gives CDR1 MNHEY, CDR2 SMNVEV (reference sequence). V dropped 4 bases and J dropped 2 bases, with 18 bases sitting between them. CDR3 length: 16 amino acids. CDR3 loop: CASSSLGVIGAYEQYF. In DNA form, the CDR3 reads TGTGCCAGCAGTTCCCTGGGCGTAATTGGGGCCTACGAGCAGTACTTC.

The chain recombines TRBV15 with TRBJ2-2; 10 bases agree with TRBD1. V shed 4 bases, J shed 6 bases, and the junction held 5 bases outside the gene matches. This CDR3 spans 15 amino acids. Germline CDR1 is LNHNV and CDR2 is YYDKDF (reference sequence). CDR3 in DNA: TGTGCCACCAGCACCGGGACAGGGGTCCCCGGGGAGCTGTTTTTT. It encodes CATSTGTGVPGELFF.

CDR3 loop: CASLTLDNQPQHF. Here the CDR3 DNA reads TGTGCCAGCCTGACACTGGACAATCAGCCCCAGCATTTT. The V and J genes are TRBV2 and TRBJ1-5; no reliable D call. The germline V gene has CDR1 SNHLY and CDR2 FYNNEI. V was clipped by 8 bases and J by 3 bases, with 11 bases between them. The CDR3 loop spans 13 amino acids.

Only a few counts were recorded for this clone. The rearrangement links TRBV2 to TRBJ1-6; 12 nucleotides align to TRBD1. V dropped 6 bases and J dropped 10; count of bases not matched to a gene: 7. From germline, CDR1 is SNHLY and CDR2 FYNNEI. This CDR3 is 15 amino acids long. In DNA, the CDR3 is TGTGCCAGCAGCGGGGACAGGGGGCGGTTCTCACCCCTCCACTTT. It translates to CASSGDRGRFSPLHF.

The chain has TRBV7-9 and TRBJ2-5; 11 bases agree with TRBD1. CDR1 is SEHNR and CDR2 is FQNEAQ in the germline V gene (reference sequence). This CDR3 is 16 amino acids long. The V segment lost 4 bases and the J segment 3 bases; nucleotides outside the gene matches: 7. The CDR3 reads CASSYLRTGGEETQYF. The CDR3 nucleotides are TGTGCCAGCAGCTACCTCAGGACAGGGGGCGAAGAGACCCAGTACTTC.

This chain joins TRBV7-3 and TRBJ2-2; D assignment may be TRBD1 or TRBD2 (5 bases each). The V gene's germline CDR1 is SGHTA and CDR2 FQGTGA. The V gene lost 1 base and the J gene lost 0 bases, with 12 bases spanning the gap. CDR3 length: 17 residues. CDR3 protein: CASSLIGQLANTGELFF. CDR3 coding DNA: TGTGCCAGCAGCTTAATCGGACAACTAGCGAACACCGGGGAGCTGTTTTTT.

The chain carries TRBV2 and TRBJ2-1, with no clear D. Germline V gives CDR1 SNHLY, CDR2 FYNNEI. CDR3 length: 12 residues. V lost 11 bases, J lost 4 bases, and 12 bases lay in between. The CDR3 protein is CAVQDGYNEQFF. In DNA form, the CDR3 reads TGTGCCGTTCAAGACGGGTACAATGAGCAGTTCTTC.

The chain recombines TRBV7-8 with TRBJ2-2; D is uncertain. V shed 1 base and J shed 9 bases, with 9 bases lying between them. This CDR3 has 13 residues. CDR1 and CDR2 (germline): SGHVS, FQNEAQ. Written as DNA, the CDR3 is TGTGCCAGCAGCTTAGTTCTAGGCAGGGAGCTGTTTTTT. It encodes CASSLVLGRELFF.

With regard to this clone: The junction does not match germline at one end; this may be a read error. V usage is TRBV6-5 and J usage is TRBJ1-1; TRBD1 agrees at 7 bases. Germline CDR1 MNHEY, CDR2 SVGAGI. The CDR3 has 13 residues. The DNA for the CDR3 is TGTGCCAGCTGTTACAGGGGTAACACTGAAGCTTTCTTT. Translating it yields CASCYRGNTEAFF.

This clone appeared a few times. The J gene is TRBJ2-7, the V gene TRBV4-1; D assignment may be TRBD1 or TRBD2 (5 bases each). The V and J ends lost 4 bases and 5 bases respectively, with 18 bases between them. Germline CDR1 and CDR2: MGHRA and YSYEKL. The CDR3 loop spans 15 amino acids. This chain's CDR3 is CASSPGRGVIDEQYF. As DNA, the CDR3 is TGCGCCAGCAGCCCAGGGCGAGGGGTGATCGACGAGCAGTACTTC.